This T cell receptor beta chain was identified during a study of cytomegalovirus exposure and HLA in healthy donors. PCR involved 60 Vbeta and 13 Jbeta primers. Produced via immunoSEQ multiplex PCR; TCRdb's table is partial and in-frame only. The sample includes 150,000 to 200,000 clones, 82% of them seen just once. Trimming removed 3 bases from V and 3 bases from J, with 12 bases in between. The CDR3 is 14 residues long. Germline V gene sequence: CDR1 MGHDK, CDR2 SYGVNS. Study findings and constraints: The study designated about 160 TCR beta chains cytomegalovirus-associated. Association of 15,000 to 20,000 TCR beta sequences with HLA alleles was found at 0.05 false discovery rate in a later analysis.

On this clone: Its antigen is unidentified.

The source material was PBMCs. This rearrangement joins TRBV25-1 to TRBJ2-7; no reliable D call. The clonotype originates from a boy younger than 10 in good health and CMV-seronegative. CDR3 in DNA: TGTGCCAGCAGTGAGTGGGCTACAGTCTACGAGCAGTACTTC. Its protein product is CASSEWATVYEQYF.